This T cell receptor beta chain was sequenced for a study of PD-1 blockade in classical Hodgkin lymphoma. Study-level findings and limits: It was CD4+ TCR diversity, not CD8+, that rose significantly by C4D1. Exclusion removed patients who began nivolumab under 1 year after ASCT. In newly diagnosed patients, baseline TCR diversity was reportedly below that of healthy donors.

CDR3 length: 15 residues. The germline gives CDR1 SGDLS, CDR2 YYNGEE. V dropped 3 bases and J dropped 1 base, with 11 bases sitting between them. Produced via immunoSEQ multiplex PCR; TCRdb's table is partial and in-frame only. This table has some 39,000 clones, roughly 90% appearing once. Brentuximab vedotin exposure varied, and every patient relapsed after autologous stem cell transplantation. The patients, who had relapsed/refractory classical Hodgkin lymphoma, achieved best responses of complete response, partial response or progressive disease. Note on this clone: Its antigen is still unknown.

The receptor's source is a human donor with classical Hodgkin lymphoma. This specimen consisted of peripheral blood mononuclear cells (PBMCs), obtained at baseline. The chain carries TRBV9 and TRBJ1-5, with D tentatively TRBD1 (5 bases). The CDR3 coding sequence is TGTGCCAGCAGCGCCATGGAGGGGAGCAATCAGCCCCAGCATTTT. This translates into CASSAMEGSNQPQHF.